The rows below give T cell receptor beta chains drawn from one sample of a study of T cells in localized non-small cell lung cancer. Sequenced by immunoSEQ multiplex PCR; TCRdb stores in-frame clones only, minus some. The sample consists of tens of thousands of clones, approximately 87% of them appearing once. The sequencing used peripheral blood, collected before any cancer treatment. The receptors derive from a male donor aged 60 or over with stage III squamous cell lung carcinoma. Both conserved end residues are part of each CDR3. Fields, in order: CDR3 protein, D gene, clone size, V gene. The D gene is left open where the match is weak. Size is omitted from some rows. Given values are once, few, many or a class for expanded clones.

CASSLNSQETQYF | . | . | TRBV5-4
CASSLRQGPQGGTQYF | . | . | TRBV7-9
CASAGDEKLFF | . | . | TRBV28
CASSPQLQGAGYYGYTF | TRBD1 | . | TRBV19
CAISYGWDTEAFF | . | . | TRBV10-3
CASSESRLEKLFF | . | . | TRBV6-1
CASSLAGETQYF | . | . | TRBV5-1
CASSLGNIVWGTDTQYF | . | . | TRBV5-1
CASSFRRGPSTDTQYF | . | . | TRBV7-2
CASSSTMNTEAFF | . | . | TRBV7-6
CASSQFNYGYTF | . | once | TRBV11-2
CASSSEQGTFTDTQYF | . | . | TRBV5-1
CASSQDVTGTLNEKLFF | . | . | TRBV4-1
CASSSTGTYEQYF | . | . | TRBV7-9
CASSIRSQTSEQYF | . | . | TRBV19
CASKSDQETQYF | . | . | TRBV2
CSVGRNQETQYF | . | . | TRBV29-1
CASSKGRDGGGLQETQYF | . | . | TRBV21-1
CASSLYTGTTGELFF | . | . | TRBV7-2
CASSFSGGQETQYF | TRBD1 | . | TRBV5-1
CASRMGRSSDEQYF | . | . | TRBV2
CASSFHGSSRGFGYTF | . | . | TRBV28
CASSLQGGAGANVLTF | . | . | TRBV7-2
CASSDTGFRGYTF | . | . | TRBV9
CSVRGTLNTEAFF | . | few | TRBV29-1
CASSQEGLAATSRFF | TRBD2 | . | TRBV4-1
CASSSSIAGTYEQYF | TRBD2 | . | TRBV6-5
CASSDTGSSNQPQHF | . | . | TRBV6-1
CASAADRGPGPGELFF | TRBD1 | . | TRBV2
CASSFSGGYYGYTF | TRBD1 | . | TRBV6-6
CASSPGDRQDTEAFF | TRBD1 | . | TRBV4-3
CASSFSGLAGETQYF | TRBD2 | . | TRBV11-2
CASSLVTGIQYF | . | . | TRBV7-8
CASRRGPNAGELFF | . | . | TRBV6-1
CASSRIGTGEAFF | . | . | TRBV18
CAIRTEGTTFF | . | . | TRBV10-3
CASSLEKGGYEQYF | . | once | TRBV7-2
CASREGTDTQYF | . | few | TRBV6-1
CASSYLGQINQPQHF | . | . | TRBV6-6
CASSSTGTGVGYTF | TRBD1 | . | TRBV11-2
CASSVQGEMNTEAFF | TRBD1 | once | TRBV7-2
CASSLGRSDRGGTDTQYF | . | . | TRBV7-2
CASNRPDRDNSPLHF | TRBD1 | . | TRBV19
CASTIQGYTGAEQFF | TRBD1 | . | TRBV5-1
CASSLEDCPPYEQYF | . | . | TRBV7-2
CASSDGYGYTF | . | once | TRBV13
CASSPTVGFWGQETQYF | . | . | TRBV5-8
CASSLSRAGYNSPLHF | . | few | TRBV7-2
CASMTGRNQPQHF | . | once | TRBV10-2
CASSLRDEGNEQFF | . | . | TRBV18
CAWAYSSNQPQHF | . | . | TRBV30
CASSLTEGTGELFF | . | . | TRBV5-1
CASRGTGLNEKLFF | . | . | TRBV30
CASGLILGRNTGELFF | . | . | TRBV12-5
CASSLIRGPTDTQYF | . | . | TRBV7-2
CASSVDRQYNEKLFF | . | . | TRBV9
CASSENARETQYF | . | . | TRBV2